These 26 T cell receptor beta chains share one sample of origin, sequenced in a study of identical twins. MiXCR, run by TCRdb on the 5' RACE reads, gives a single entry per CDR3 protein. The table records a few hundred thousand distinct CDR3 sequences, around 15% of them present only once. These same data were also listed under a study on yellow fever vaccine responses in identical twins.

The sample taken for sequencing was CD4+ T cells sorted from blood. The origin of the receptors is a woman aged 18-29 years in good health.

This chain links TRBV6-1 with TRBJ2-1; 10 bases line up with TRBD1. V dropped 2 bases and J dropped 7; count of bases not matched to a gene: 5. Germline loops: CDR1 MNHNS, CDR2 SASEGT. The CDR3 is 15 residues long. For the CDR3, the DNA is TGTGCCAGCAGTGAATGGGACAGGGGTCGTAATGAGCAGTTCTTC. Its protein product is CASSEWDRGRNEQFF.

V is TRBV7-3 and J is TRBJ2-1, with 10 bases identical to TRBD2. V was clipped by 5 bases and J by 8 bases; unmatched bases: 12. The germline gives CDR1 SGHTA, CDR2 FQGTGA. CDR3 length equals 16 residues. CDR3 region: CASSPGKGLAMDEQFF. CDR3 nucleotides: TGTGCCAGCAGCCCAGGGAAGGGACTAGCGATGGATGAGCAGTTCTTC. Complete variable domain (other parts from reference TRBV7-3 and TRBJ2-1): GAGVSQTPSNKVTEKGKYVELRCDPISGHTALYWYRQSLGQGPEFLIYFQGTGAADDSGLPNDRFFAVRPEGSVSTLKIQRTERGDSAVYLCASSPGKGLAMDEQFFGPGTRLTVL.

The chain uses TRBV5-1 and TRBJ2-1, with a tentative D call TRBD1 (6 bases). The CDR3 has 14 residues. The germline gives CDR1 SGHRS, CDR2 YFSETQ. V was trimmed by 3 bases and J by 3 bases, leaving 10 bases between them. CDR3 region: CASSYDRIYNEQFF. CDR3 coding DNA: TGCGCCAGCAGCTATGACAGGATCTACAATGAGCAGTTCTTC.

The chain employs TRBV20-1 and TRBJ2-2; possibly TRBD2 for D (6 bases). This CDR3 region has 17 residues. In germline, CDR1 is DFQATT, CDR2 SNEGSKA (reference sequence). Trimming pared 1 base from V and 1 base from J, leaving 16 bases between. In nucleotides, the CDR3 is TGCAGTGCTAGAGTCCCTCCCGGGCGGGAGAACACCGGGGAGCTGTTTTTT. Translating it yields CSARVPPGRENTGELFF.

A few counts support this clonotype. CDR3 loop: CASSFPGLVTDTQYF. CDR3 nucleotides: TGTGCCAGCAGCTTTCCGGGACTAGTCACAGATACGCAGTATTTT. The chain links TRBV7-6 to TRBJ2-3, with TRBD2 matching over 8 bases. The germline V gene encodes CDR1 SGHVS and CDR2 FNYEAQ. This CDR3 is 15 amino acids long. J was trimmed by 2 bases and V by 3 bases; bases with no gene match: 4.

The rearrangement joins TRBV20-1 to TRBJ2-7; 8 bases match TRBD1. The CDR3 is 16 amino acids. The trim removed 3 bases at V and 1 base at J, leaving 11 bases unmatched. From germline, CDR1 is DFQATT and CDR2 SNEGSKA (reference sequence). CDR3 residues: CSARGPWTGLSYEQYV. The DNA of the CDR3 is TGCAGTGCTAGGGGGCCCTGGACAGGGTTATCCTACGAGCAGTACGTC.

This clonotype was counted between two and nine times. The CDR3: CSARVGNSYNSPLHF. In nucleotides, the CDR3 is TGCAGTGCTAGAGTGGGTAACTCCTATAATTCACCCCTCCACTTT. The rearrangement joins TRBV20-1 to TRBJ1-6; D gene ambiguous. CDR1 and CDR2 from the germline V gene are DFQATT and SNEGSKA (reference sequence). The CDR3 length is 15 residues. V shed 1 base and J shed 0 bases, with 7 bases lying between them.

This chain links TRBV10-1 with TRBJ2-3; 7 bases are a match to TRBD1. Germline CDR1 and CDR2: WNHNN and SYGVQD (reference sequence). This CDR3 contains 16 residues. J lost 4 bases, V lost 3 bases, and 10 bases had no gene match. In DNA, the CDR3 is TGCGCCAGCAGTGACTCGACAGGGATGGGGCCAGATACGCAGTATTTT. It specifies CASSDSTGMGPDTQYF.

This rearrangement joins TRBV7-8 to TRBJ2-3; 8 bases line up with TRBD1. The CDR3 runs to 16 residues. The germline CDR1 and CDR2 sequences are SGHVS and FQNEAQ. The trim removed 1 base at V and 3 bases at J, leaving 6 bases unmatched. DNA of the CDR3: TGTGCCAGCAGCTTAGGTTGGGGACAGGAGACAGATACGCAGTATTTT. Protein sequence: CASSLGWGQETDTQYF.

The J gene is TRBJ2-5, the V gene TRBV10-3; 8 bases are a match to TRBD1. The CDR3 runs to 14 residues. Germline assignment: CDR1 ENHRY and CDR2 SYGVKD. V lost 4 bases and J lost 4; bases outside the gene matches: 5. The CDR3: CAISGSGQAETQYF. The DNA of the CDR3 is TGTGCCATCAGTGGATCGGGACAGGCAGAGACCCAGTACTTC.

The genes are TRBV10-3 and TRBJ2-7, with 9 bases matching TRBD1. The V gene's germline CDR1 is ENHRY and CDR2 SYGVKD. The ends lost 3 bases at V and 5 bases at J; junction bases unmatched: 5. The CDR3 is made up of 14 amino acids. The CDR3 DNA reads as TGTGCCATCAGTGAACTTAGACAGGGGGACGAGCAGTACTTC. Encoded protein: CAISELRQGDEQYF.

This clonotype was counted once. This chain links TRBV5-1 with TRBJ2-2; 10 bases map to TRBD1. CDR1 and CDR2 (germline): SGHRS, YFSETQ. The CDR3 is made up of 17 amino acids. V lost 3 bases to trimming and J lost 5 bases; unmatched junction nucleotides: 10. DNA of the CDR3: TGCGCCAGCAGCTGGGACAGGGGTTTAGAAGGGACCGGGGAGCTGTTTTTT. Translation gives CASSWDRGLEGTGELFF.

The genes are TRBV20-1 and TRBJ1-2; weak D call: TRBD1 (6 bases). CDR1 is DFQATT, CDR2 SNEGSKA, per germline (reference sequence). Trimming cost V 8 bases and J 4 bases, with 14 bases left between them. The CDR3 length is 12 residues. CDR3 nucleotide sequence: TGCAGTCCGTACAGGGCCACCTATGGCTACACCTTC. It translates to CSPYRATYGYTF.

There are a few counts of this clonotype. The chain recombines TRBV7-2 with TRBJ2-7, with 10 bases identical to TRBD2. The CDR3 runs 14 residues. Germline CDR1 SGHTA, CDR2 FQGNSA. V was clipped by 5 bases and J by 4 bases; unmatched bases: 5. The DNA for the CDR3 is TGTGCCAGCAGCCAGGGACTAGCGAGATACGAGCAGTACTTC. It specifies CASSQGLARYEQYF.

This chain links TRBV5-4 with TRBJ2-3; weak D call: TRBD2 (5 bases). This CDR3 contains 16 residues. Trimming removed 0 bases from V and 1 base from J, with 12 bases in between. Germline CDR1 SGHNT, CDR2 YYREEE (reference sequence). Here the CDR3 reads CASSLGPAEGTDTQYF. CDR3 coding DNA: TGTGCCAGCAGCTTGGGTCCGGCGGAGGGCACAGATACGCAGTATTTT.

Only a few counts were recorded for this clonotype. The CDR3 here is CASSFWTSGRAYEQYF. The CDR3 DNA is TGTGCCAGCAGCTTCTGGACTAGCGGGAGGGCCTACGAGCAGTACTTC. This sequence joins TRBV7-9 and TRBJ2-7; 15 bases are shared with TRBD2. Germline lookup yields CDR1 SEHNR and CDR2 FQNEAQ (reference sequence). The CDR3 totals 16 residues. V gave up 3 bases and J gave up 2 bases; unmatched junction bases: 2.

This sequence joins TRBV12-3 or TRBV12-4 and TRBJ2-6; no definite D call. The CDR3 runs to 15 residues. The V end lost 3 bases, the J end lost 2 bases, and 8 bases lay between the germline ends. The CDR3 loop reads CASSLGTAGANVLTF. The CDR3 DNA is TGTGCCAGCAGTTTGGGCACGGCTGGGGCCAACGTCCTGACTTTC.

A few counts support this clonotype. V is TRBV20-1 and J is TRBJ1-2; a weak D match, TRBD1 (5 bases). Germline CDR1 DFQATT, CDR2 SNEGSKA (reference sequence). This CDR3 is built from 13 residues. The germline V and J ends were trimmed by 6 bases and 7 bases, with 18 bases remaining between them. The chain's CDR3 is CSAPTGGSGGYTF. CDR3 coding DNA: TGCAGTGCCCCGACTGGGGGTTCGGGTGGCTACACCTTC.

This clonotype was detected only a few times. The rearrangement uses TRBV3-1 and TRBJ2-2; 11 nucleotides match TRBD2. The CDR3 consists of 16 residues. J was trimmed by 4 bases and V by 4 bases; bases with no gene match: 5. Germline CDR1 reads LGHDT; CDR2 reads YNNKEL (reference sequence). This CDR3 is CASSRTSGGVTGELFF. The CDR3 DNA is TGTGCCAGCAGCCGAACTAGCGGGGGTGTCACCGGGGAGCTGTTTTTT. The whole variable domain, remainder taken from reference TRBV3-1 and TRBJ2-2, is DTAVSQTPKYLVTQMGNDKSIKCEQNLGHDTMYWYKQDSKKFLKIMFSYNNKELIINETVPNRFSPKSPDKAHLNLHINSLELGDSAVYFCASSRTSGGVTGELFFGEGSRLTVL.

This clonotype has a handful of counts. The chain combines TRBV4-1 with TRBJ2-1; 7 bases agree with TRBD2. This CDR3 is 18 amino acids long. Germline CDR1 MGHRA, CDR2 YSYEKL. With V trimmed by 0 bases and J by 4 bases, 12 bases remained unmatched. The CDR3 coding sequence is TGCGCCAGCAGCCAAGAGCGTTCAGGAGCGGGAAGGTACAATGAGCAGTTCTTC. Protein product: CASSQERSGAGRYNEQFF.

This clonotype was detected only a few times. CDR3 coding DNA: TGTGCCAGCAGCTCTTCGACAGGAAATGAAGCTTTCTTT. This translates into CASSSSTGNEAFF. This chain connects TRBV11-2 to TRBJ1-1; tentatively, D is TRBD1 (6 bases). The germline V gene encodes CDR1 SGHAT and CDR2 FQNNGV. The V and J ends lost 4 bases and 7 bases respectively, with 13 bases between them. The CDR3 runs 13 residues.

This chain connects TRBV15 to TRBJ2-1; D remains unclear. The CDR3 length is 14 residues. The V end lost 0 bases, the J end lost 8 bases, and 11 bases lay between the germline ends. CDR1 and CDR2 from the germline V gene are LNHNV and YYDKDF (reference sequence). The CDR3 sequence is CATSRDPVLHEQFF. The CDR3 region has the DNA TGTGCCACCAGCAGAGATCCCGTTCTCCATGAGCAGTTCTTC.

V and J are TRBV7-9 and TRBJ2-2; D might be TRBD2 (6 bases). Germline V gene sequence: CDR1 SEHNR, CDR2 FQNEAQ (reference sequence). The CDR3 totals 15 residues. Deletions cut 4 bases from V and 2 bases from J, with 11 bases between. The CDR3: CASSYTAGNTGELFF. CDR3 DNA sequence: TGTGCCAGCAGCTATACAGCGGGTAACACCGGGGAGCTGTTTTTT.

J is TRBJ2-7 and V is TRBV9, with D possibly matching TRBD2 (6 bases). Germline assignment: CDR1 SGDLS and CDR2 YYNGEE. The CDR3 has 16 amino acids. Trimming removed 0 bases from V and 4 bases from J, with 17 bases in between. CDR3 in DNA: TGTGCCAGCAGCGTAGGTGGTAGCGGAATCGTTTACGAGCAGTACTTC. Translating gives CASSVGGSGIVYEQYF.

This clonotype was seen a few times. The chain combines TRBV9 with TRBJ1-1; 9 bases map to TRBD1. The V segment lost 7 bases and the J segment 0 bases; nucleotides outside the gene matches: 7. The germline V gene encodes CDR1 SGDLS and CDR2 YYNGEE. There are 15 residues in the CDR3. For the CDR3, the DNA is TGTGCCAGCCGAGGACAGGGGCCCATGAACACTGAAGCTTTCTTT. It codes for CASRGQGPMNTEAFF.

The DNA of the CDR3 is TGCGCCAGCAGCCAAGATCCCATTAGGGATAGCGGACTTAAAAACATTCAGTACTTC. It specifies CASSQDPIRDSGLKNIQYF. The V gene is TRBV4-1, the J gene TRBJ2-4, with D possibly TRBD2 on 6 matching bases. The V end lost 0 bases, the J end lost 4 bases, and 22 bases lay between the germline ends. CDR1 MGHRA and CDR2 YSYEKL come from the germline V gene. The CDR3 length is 19 residues.